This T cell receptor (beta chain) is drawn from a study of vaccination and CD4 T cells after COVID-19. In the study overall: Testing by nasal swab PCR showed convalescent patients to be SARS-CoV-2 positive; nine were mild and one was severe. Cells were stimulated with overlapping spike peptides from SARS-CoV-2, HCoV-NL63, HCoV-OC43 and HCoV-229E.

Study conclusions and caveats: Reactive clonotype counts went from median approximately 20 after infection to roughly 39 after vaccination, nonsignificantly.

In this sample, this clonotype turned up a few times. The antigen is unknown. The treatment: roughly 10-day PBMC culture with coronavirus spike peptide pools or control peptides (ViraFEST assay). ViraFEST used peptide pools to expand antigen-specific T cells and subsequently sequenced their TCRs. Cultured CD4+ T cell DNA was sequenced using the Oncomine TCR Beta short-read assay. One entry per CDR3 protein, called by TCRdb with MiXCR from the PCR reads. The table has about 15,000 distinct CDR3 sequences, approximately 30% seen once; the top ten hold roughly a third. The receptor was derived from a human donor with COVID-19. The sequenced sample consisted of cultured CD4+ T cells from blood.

The CDR3 loop reads CSARDGVGLETQYF. In DNA, the CDR3 is TGCAGTGCTAGAGATGGGGTAGGGTTAGAGACCCAGTACTTC. The chain has TRBV20-1 and TRBJ2-5; D not resolved. Germline V gene data show CDR1 as DFQATT and CDR2 as SNEGSKA (reference sequence). Trimming took off 0 bases at V and 4 bases at J, with 12 bases between the two ends. The CDR3 runs 14 residues.